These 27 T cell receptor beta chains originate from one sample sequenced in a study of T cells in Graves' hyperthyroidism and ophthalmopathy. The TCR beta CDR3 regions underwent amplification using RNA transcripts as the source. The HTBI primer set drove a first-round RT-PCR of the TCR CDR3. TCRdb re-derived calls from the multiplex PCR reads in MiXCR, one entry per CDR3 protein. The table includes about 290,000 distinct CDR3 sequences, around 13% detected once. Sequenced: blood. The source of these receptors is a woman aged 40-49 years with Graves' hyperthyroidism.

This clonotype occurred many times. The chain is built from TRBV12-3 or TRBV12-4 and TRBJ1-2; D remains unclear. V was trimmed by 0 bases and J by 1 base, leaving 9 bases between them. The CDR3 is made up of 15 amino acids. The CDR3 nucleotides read TGTGCCAGCAGTTTAGCGTATATGGATAACTATGGCTACACCTTC. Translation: CASSLAYMDNYGYTF.

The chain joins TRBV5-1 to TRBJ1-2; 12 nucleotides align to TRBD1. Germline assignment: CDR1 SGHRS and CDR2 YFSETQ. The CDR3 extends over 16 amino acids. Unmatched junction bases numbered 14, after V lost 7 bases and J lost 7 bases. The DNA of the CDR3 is TGCGCCAGCGCCCGACGGGACAGGGGGCAATTTGGTGGCTACACCTTC. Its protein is CASARRDRGQFGGYTF.

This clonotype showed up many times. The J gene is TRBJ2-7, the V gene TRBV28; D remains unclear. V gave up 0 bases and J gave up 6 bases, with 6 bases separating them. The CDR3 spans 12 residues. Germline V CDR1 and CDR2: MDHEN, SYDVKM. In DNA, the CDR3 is TGTGCCAGCAGTTTATGGTCATCCGAGCAGTACTTC. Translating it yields CASSLWSSEQYF.

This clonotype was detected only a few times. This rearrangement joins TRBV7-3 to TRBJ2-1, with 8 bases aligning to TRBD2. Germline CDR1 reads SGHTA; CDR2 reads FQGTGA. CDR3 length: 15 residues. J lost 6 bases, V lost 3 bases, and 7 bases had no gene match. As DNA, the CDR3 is TGTGCCAGCAGCTTGGACGGGAGGGCCCTCAATGAGCAGTTCTTC. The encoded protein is CASSLDGRALNEQFF.

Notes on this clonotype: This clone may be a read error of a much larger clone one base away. The CDR3 DNA follows: TGTGCCAGCAGTCGCCGGAGCGGAGAAGAGACCCGGTACTTC. Encoded protein: CASSRRSGEETRYF. The chain combines TRBV12-3 or TRBV12-4 with TRBJ2-5, with D perhaps TRBD2 (5 bases). The CDR3 runs 14 residues.

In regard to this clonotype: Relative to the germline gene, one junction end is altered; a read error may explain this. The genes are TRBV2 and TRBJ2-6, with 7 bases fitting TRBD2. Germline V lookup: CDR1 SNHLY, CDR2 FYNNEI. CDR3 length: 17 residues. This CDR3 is CAGSDTGGVGGANVLTF. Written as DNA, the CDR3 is TGTGCCGGCAGTGACACGGGAGGAGTCGGAGGGGCCAACGTCCTGACTTTC.

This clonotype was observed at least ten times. The CDR3 spells CASSLPEGGDTQYF. As DNA, the CDR3 is TGTGCCAGCAGCTTACCGGAAGGGGGGGATACGCAGTATTTT. The rearrangement uses TRBV5-5 and TRBJ2-3; D is perhaps TRBD1 or TRBD2 (6 bases each). This CDR3 is 14 amino acids long. Looked up from germline, CDR1 is SGHKS and CDR2 is YYEKEE (reference sequence). Trimming took off 2 bases at V and 6 bases at J, with 13 bases between the two ends.

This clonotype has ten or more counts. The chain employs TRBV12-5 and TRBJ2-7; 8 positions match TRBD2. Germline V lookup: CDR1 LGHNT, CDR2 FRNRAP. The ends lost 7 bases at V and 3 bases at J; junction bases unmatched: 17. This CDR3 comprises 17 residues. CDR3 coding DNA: TGTGCTAGTGCTCCGGGGGTTCGCGGGAGGCAGGACTACGAGCAGTACTTC. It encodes CASAPGVRGRQDYEQYF.

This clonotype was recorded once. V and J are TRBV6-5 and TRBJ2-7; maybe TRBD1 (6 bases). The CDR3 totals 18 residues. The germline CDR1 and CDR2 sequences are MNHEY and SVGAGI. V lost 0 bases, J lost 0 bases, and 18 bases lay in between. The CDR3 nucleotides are TGTGCCAGCAGTTACTCGTCGGTAGGCAGGGGTGGCTCCTACGAGCAGTACTTC. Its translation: CASSYSSVGRGGSYEQYF.

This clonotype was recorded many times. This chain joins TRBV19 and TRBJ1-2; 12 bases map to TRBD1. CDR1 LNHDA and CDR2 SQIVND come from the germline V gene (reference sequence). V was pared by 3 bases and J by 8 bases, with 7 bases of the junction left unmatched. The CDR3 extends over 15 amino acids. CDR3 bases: TGTGCCAGTAGTATCCCGGGACAGGGGGCGCACGGCTACACCTTC. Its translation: CASSIPGQGAHGYTF.

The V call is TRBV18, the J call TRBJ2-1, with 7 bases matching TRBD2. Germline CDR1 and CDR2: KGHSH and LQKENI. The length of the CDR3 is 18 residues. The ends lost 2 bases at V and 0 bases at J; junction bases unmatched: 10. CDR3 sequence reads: CASSPILAGGSSYNEQFF. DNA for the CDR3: TGTGCCAGCTCACCAATCCTAGCAGGCGGGAGCTCCTACAATGAGCAGTTCTTC.

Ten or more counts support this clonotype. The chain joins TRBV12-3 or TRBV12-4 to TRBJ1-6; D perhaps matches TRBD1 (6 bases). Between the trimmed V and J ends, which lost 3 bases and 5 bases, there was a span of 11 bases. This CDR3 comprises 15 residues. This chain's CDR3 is CASSLGQGNNSPLHF. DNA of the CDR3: TGTGCCAGCAGTTTGGGGCAGGGGAATAATTCACCCCTCCACTTT.

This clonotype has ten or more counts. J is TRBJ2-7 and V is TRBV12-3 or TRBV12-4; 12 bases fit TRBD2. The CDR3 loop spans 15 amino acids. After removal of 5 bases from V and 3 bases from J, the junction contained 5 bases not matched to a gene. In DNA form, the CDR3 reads TGTGCCAGCAGTGCCCGGACTAGCGGGAACTACGAGCAGTACTTC. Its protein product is CASSARTSGNYEQYF.

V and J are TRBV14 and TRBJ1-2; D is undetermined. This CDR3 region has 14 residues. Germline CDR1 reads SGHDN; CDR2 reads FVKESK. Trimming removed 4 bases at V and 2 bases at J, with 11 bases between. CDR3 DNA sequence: TGTGCCAGCAGCCCACCGGGTCAAAACTATGGCTACACCTTC. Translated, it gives CASSPPGQNYGYTF.

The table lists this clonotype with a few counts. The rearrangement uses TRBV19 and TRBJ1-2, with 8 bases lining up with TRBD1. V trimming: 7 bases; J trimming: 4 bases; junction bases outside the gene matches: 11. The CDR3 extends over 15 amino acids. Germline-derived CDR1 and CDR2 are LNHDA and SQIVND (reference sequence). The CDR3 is CASTPSRGLVYGYTF. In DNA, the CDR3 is TGTGCCAGTACCCCCTCCAGGGGGCTAGTCTATGGCTACACCTTC.

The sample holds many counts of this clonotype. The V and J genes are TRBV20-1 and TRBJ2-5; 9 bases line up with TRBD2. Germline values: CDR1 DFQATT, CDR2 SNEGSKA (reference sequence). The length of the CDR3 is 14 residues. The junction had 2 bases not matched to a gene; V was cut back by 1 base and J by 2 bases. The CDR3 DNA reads TGCAGTGCTAGAGGGACTAGCGTGCAAGAGACCCAGTACTTC. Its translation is CSARGTSVQETQYF.

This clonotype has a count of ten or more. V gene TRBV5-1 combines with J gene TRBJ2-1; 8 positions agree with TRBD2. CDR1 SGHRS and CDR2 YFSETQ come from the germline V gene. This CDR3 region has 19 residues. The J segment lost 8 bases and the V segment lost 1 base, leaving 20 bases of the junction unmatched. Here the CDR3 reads CASSLLAQRRGGRWDEQFF. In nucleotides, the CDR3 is TGCGCCAGCAGCTTGCTAGCCCAGCGGAGGGGCGGGAGGTGGGATGAGCAGTTCTTC.

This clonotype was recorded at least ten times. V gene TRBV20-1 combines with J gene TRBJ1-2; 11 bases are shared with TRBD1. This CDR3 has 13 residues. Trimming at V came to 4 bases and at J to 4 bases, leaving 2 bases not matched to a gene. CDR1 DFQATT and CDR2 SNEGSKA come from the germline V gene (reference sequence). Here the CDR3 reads CSATDRGPYGYTF. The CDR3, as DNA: TGCAGTGCTACGGACAGGGGGCCCTATGGCTACACCTTC.

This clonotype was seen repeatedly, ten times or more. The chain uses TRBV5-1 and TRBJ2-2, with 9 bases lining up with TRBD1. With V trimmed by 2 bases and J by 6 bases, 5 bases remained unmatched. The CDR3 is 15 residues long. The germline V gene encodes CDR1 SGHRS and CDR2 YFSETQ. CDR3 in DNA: TGCGCCAGCAGCTTTACGGGACAGGGCTCCGGGGAGCTGTTTTTT. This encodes CASSFTGQGSGELFF. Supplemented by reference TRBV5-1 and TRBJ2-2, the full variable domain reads KAGVTQTPRYLIKTRGQQVTLSCSPISGHRSVSWYQQTPGQGLQFLFEYFSETQRNKGNFPGRFSGRQFSNSRSEMNVSTLELGDSALYLCASSFTGQGSGELFFGEGSRLTVL.

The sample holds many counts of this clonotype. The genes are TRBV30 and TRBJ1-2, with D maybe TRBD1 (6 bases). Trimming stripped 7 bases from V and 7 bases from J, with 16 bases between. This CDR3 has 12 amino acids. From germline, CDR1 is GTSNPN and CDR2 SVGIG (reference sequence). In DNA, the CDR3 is TGTGCCTTCTCACAGGGTGAGGGTGGCTACACCTTC. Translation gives CAFSQGEGGYTF.

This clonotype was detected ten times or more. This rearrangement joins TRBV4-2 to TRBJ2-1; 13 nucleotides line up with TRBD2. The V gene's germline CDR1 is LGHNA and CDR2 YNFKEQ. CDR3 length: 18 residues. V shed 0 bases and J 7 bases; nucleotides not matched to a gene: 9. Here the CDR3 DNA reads TGTGCCAGCAGCCAAGATTCCCCGGGACTAGCGGGACGGAATGAGCAGTTCTTC. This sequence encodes CASSQDSPGLAGRNEQFF.

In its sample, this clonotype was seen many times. This CDR3 reads CSARQDSATDTQYF. Written as DNA, the CDR3 is TGCAGTGCTAGACAGGACTCAGCTACAGATACGCAGTATTTT. The genes are TRBV20-1 and TRBJ2-3; possibly TRBD2 for D (5 bases). Germline CDR1 and CDR2: DFQATT and SNEGSKA (reference sequence). The CDR3 extends over 14 amino acids. Trimming left V 2 bases short and J 3 bases short, with 12 bases between.

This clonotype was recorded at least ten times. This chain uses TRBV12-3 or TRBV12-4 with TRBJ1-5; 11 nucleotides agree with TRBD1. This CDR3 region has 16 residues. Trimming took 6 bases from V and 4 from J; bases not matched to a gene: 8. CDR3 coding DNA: TGTGCCAGCAGGCGTGGACAGGGGGCCATGAATCAGCCCCAGCATTTT. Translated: CASRRGQGAMNQPQHF.

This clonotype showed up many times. For the CDR3, the DNA is TGTGCCAGCAGCCGGGGACAGCTAAATGAAAAACTGTTTTTT. It specifies CASSRGQLNEKLFF. This rearrangement joins TRBV6-1 to TRBJ1-4, with 7 bases aligning to TRBD1. This CDR3 is built from 14 residues. V dropped 6 bases and J dropped 5; count of bases not matched to a gene: 6. Germline lookup yields CDR1 MNHNS and CDR2 SASEGT.

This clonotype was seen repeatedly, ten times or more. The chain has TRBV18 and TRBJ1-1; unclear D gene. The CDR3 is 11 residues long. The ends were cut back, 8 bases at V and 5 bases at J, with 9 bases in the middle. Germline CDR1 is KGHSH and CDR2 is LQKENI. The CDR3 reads CASSPDTEAFF. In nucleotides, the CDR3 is TGTGCCAGCAGTCCGGATACTGAAGCTTTCTTT. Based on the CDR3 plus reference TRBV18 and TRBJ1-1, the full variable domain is NAGVMQNPRHLVRRRGQEARLRCSPMKGHSHVYWYRQLPEEGLKFMVYLQKENIIDESGMPKERFSAEFPKEGPSILRIQQVVRGDSAAYFCASSPDTEAFFGQGTRLTVV.

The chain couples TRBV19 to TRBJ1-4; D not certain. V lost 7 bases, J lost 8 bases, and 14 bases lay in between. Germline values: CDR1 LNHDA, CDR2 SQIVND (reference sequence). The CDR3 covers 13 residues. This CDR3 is CASTMWAGEKLFF. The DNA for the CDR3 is TGTGCCAGTACCATGTGGGCTGGAGAAAAACTGTTTTTT.

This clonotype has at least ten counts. The CDR3 protein is CASRMKGEQFF. The CDR3 nucleotides are TGTGCCAGCAGGATGAAGGGGGAGCAGTTCTTC. The V call is TRBV11-3, the J call TRBJ2-1; a weak D match, TRBD1 (5 bases). Trimming took 6 bases from V and 10 from J, leaving 10 bases between them. Per germline, CDR1 SGHNT and CDR2 YENEEA. The CDR3 covers 11 residues.